What follows are 2 T cell receptor beta chains derived from one specimen sequenced in a study of blood T cell repertoires in COVID-19. Profiling relied on immunoSEQ multiplex PCR, and the TCRdb table lists in-frame clones only, not all of them. Seen here are 80,000 or so clones, roughly 78% observed once, and the top ten hold 8.5% to 12%. The specimen sequenced was peripheral blood. Source of these receptors: a man between 60 and 70 years old with acute or convalescent COVID-19.

The J gene is TRBJ1-5, the V gene TRBV15; 10 bases are shared with TRBD1. The germline CDR1 and CDR2 sequences are LNHNV and YYDKDF (reference sequence). J gave up 6 bases and V 6 bases, and 8 bases lay outside the gene matches. This CDR3 contains 15 residues. The chain's CDR3 is CATRRQGASSQPQHF. As DNA, the CDR3 is TGTGCCACCAGAAGACAGGGGGCATCATCTCAGCCCCAGCATTTT.

The gene calls are TRBV7-9 and TRBJ2-1; TRBD2 might be the D (5 bases). The germline V and J ends were trimmed by 1 base and 8 bases, with 9 bases remaining between them. In germline, CDR1 is SEHNR, CDR2 FQNEAQ (reference sequence). CDR3 length: 13 residues. DNA for the CDR3: TGTGCCAGCAGCTTAGGACTAAACGATGAGCAGTTCTTC. The encoded protein is CASSLGLNDEQFF.